Sequencing of this TCR beta chain was carried out in a study of control samples from healthy donors and cancer patients. The repertoire was sequenced with immunoSEQ multiplex PCR; TCRdb's copy has only in-frame clones and lacks some. The profile shows approximately 100,000 clones, around 80% of them singletons. The CDR3 consists of 15 residues. Trimming removed 3 bases from V and 2 bases from J, with 13 bases in between. Germline-derived CDR1 and CDR2 are LNHNV and YYDKDF (reference sequence). The clonotype was recovered from a man aged 60 to 69 in good health. The V gene is TRBV15, the J gene TRBJ2-5; no reliable D call. The specimen sequenced was blood. CDR3 nucleotides: TGTGCCACCAGCAGGGGCAGCCCTATTCAAGAGACCCAGTACTTC. The encoded protein is CATSRGSPIQETQYF. The whole variable domain, remainder taken from reference TRBV15 and TRBJ2-5, is DAMVIQNPRYQVTQFGKPVTLSCSQTLNHNVMYWYQQKSSQAPKLLFHYYDKDFNNEADTPDNFQSRRPNTSFCFLDIRSPGLGDTAMYLCATSRGSPIQETQYFGPGTRLLVL.